One T cell receptor (beta chain) is described in this entry. The record originates from a study of blood T cell repertoires in COVID-19. About the research overall: Samples of COVID-19 (acute and convalescent) were obtained from the United States, Italy and Spain. T cells, B-cell-depleted T cells, or PBMCs supplied cDNA or gDNA.

The CDR3 sequence is 16 residues long. In germline, CDR1 is SNHLY, CDR2 FYNNEI. V lost 3 bases to trimming and J lost 0 bases; unmatched junction nucleotides: 5. Generated by immunoSEQ multiplex PCR, the TCRdb table keeps only in-frame clones and is missing some. This sample has over 200,000 clones, with 70% to 90% found just once. The receptor's source is a woman between 18 and 29 years old who had recovered from COVID-19. This chain joins TRBV2 and TRBJ2-1, with 7 bases lining up with TRBD2. Sequenced material: peripheral blood. The CDR3 sequence is CASSDSGTSSYNEQFF. The DNA of the CDR3 is TGTGCCAGCAGTGACAGCGGGACGAGCTCCTACAATGAGCAGTTCTTC.